One and the same sample provided the 8 T cell receptor beta chains below, sequenced in a study of regulatory T cells in long-lasting Graves disease. The time point denotes: newly diagnosed GD, antithyroid drugs for less than 3 months. PBMC RNA served as the TCR library source. TCR beta libraries were built with iRepertoire HTBI primers and Arm-PCR of CDR3 regions. TCRdb reprocessed the multiplex PCR reads with MiXCR, giving one entry per CDR3 protein. In the table there are approximately 400,000 distinct CDR3 sequences, 15% of which are singletons. This sample was also put to use in a study of T cells in Graves' hyperthyroidism and ophthalmopathy.

This specimen was peripheral blood mononuclear cells (PBMCs), taken at new diagnosis, from a patient treated with antithyroid drugs. These receptors originate from a middle-aged woman with Graves disease.

At least ten counts were recorded for this clonotype. The rearrangement joins TRBV11-2 to TRBJ2-5; TRBD2 aligns across 14 bases. CDR1 is SGHAT and CDR2 is FQNNGV in the germline V gene. The J segment lost 4 bases and the V segment lost 1 base, leaving 2 bases of the junction unmatched. This CDR3 has 16 amino acids. The CDR3 is CASSLVGLAGVETQYF. The CDR3 nucleotides are TGTGCCAGCAGCTTAGTGGGACTAGCGGGAGTAGAGACCCAGTACTTC.

In its sample, this clonotype was seen many times. V is TRBV10-2 and J is TRBJ2-1; 14 nucleotides align to TRBD2. Trimming cost V 8 bases and J 4 bases; bases outside gene matches: 7. Germline values: CDR1 WSHSY, CDR2 SAAADI. CDR3 length: 16 amino acids. CDR3 sequence: CASEGLAGGRYNEQFF. DNA of the CDR3: TGCGCCAGCGAAGGACTAGCGGGAGGCCGATACAATGAGCAGTTCTTC.

This clonotype was observed at least ten times. The junction does not match germline at one end; this may be a read error. V gene TRBV7-7 combines with J gene TRBJ2-1, with 9 nucleotides matching TRBD2. CDR1 is SSHAT, CDR2 FNYEAQ, per germline (reference sequence). CDR3 length: 15 amino acids. The CDR3 loop is CASSLEFSGSNEQFF. The DNA for the CDR3 is TGTGCTAGCAGCTTAGAGTTTAGCGGGAGCAATGAGCAGTTCTTC.

This clonotype was recorded many times. CDR3 in DNA: TGTGCCTGGAGTGTAGGGGGGGATCGAGCTTTCTTT. Translating it yields CAWSVGGDRAFF. The J gene is TRBJ1-1, the V gene TRBV30, with a weak D call TRBD1 (6 bases). V shed 0 bases and J shed 10 bases, with 12 bases lying between them. The CDR3 is 12 residues long. Per germline, CDR1 GTSNPN and CDR2 SVGIG (reference sequence). The full variable domain, in which reference TRBV30 and TRBJ1-1 provide the parts outside the CDR3, is SQTIHQWPATLVQPVGSPLSLECTVEGTSNPNLYWYRQAAGRGLQLLFYSVGIGQISSEVPQNLSASRPQDRQFILSSKKLLLSDSGFYLCAWSVGGDRAFFGQGTRLTVV.

This clonotype was seen a few times. The chain is built from TRBV15 and TRBJ1-3, with 8 positions matching TRBD1. The CDR3 totals 16 residues. Germline V lookup: CDR1 LNHNV, CDR2 YYDKDF (reference sequence). The junction had 4 bases not matched to a gene; V was cut back by 3 bases and J by 0 bases. The CDR3 is CATSSKDRASGNTIYF. As DNA, the CDR3 is TGTGCCACCAGCAGTAAGGACAGGGCCTCTGGAAACACCATATATTTT.

In this sample, this clonotype turned up many times. The chain has TRBV2 and TRBJ1-5, with D perhaps TRBD1 (5 bases). Per germline, CDR1 SNHLY and CDR2 FYNNEI. This CDR3 comprises 13 residues. V was clipped by 5 bases and J by 4 bases, with 9 bases between them. CDR3 nucleotides: TGTGCCAGCAGTCGACAGCTTAATCAGCCCCAGCATTTT. As protein: CASSRQLNQPQHF.

This clonotype was seen many times. The rearrangement joins TRBV30 to TRBJ1-2; 9 bases align to TRBD1. This CDR3 has 16 amino acids. With V trimmed by 5 bases and J by 4 bases, 14 bases remained unmatched. CDR1 GTSNPN and CDR2 SVGIG come from the germline V gene (reference sequence). The CDR3 nucleotides read TGTGCCTGGGAGGACGGCTGGGGACAGGGTCTCTATGGCTACACCTTC. This codes for CAWEDGWGQGLYGYTF.

The chain joins TRBV4-1 to TRBJ1-1; 7 nucleotides align to TRBD1. Trimming took 4 bases from V and 4 from J; bases not matched to a gene: 6. The CDR3 totals 14 residues. Germline-derived CDR1 and CDR2 are MGHRA and YSYEKL. The CDR3 region is CASSPIRDSTEAFF. In nucleotides, the CDR3 is TGCGCCAGCAGCCCCATCCGGGACAGCACTGAAGCTTTCTTT.